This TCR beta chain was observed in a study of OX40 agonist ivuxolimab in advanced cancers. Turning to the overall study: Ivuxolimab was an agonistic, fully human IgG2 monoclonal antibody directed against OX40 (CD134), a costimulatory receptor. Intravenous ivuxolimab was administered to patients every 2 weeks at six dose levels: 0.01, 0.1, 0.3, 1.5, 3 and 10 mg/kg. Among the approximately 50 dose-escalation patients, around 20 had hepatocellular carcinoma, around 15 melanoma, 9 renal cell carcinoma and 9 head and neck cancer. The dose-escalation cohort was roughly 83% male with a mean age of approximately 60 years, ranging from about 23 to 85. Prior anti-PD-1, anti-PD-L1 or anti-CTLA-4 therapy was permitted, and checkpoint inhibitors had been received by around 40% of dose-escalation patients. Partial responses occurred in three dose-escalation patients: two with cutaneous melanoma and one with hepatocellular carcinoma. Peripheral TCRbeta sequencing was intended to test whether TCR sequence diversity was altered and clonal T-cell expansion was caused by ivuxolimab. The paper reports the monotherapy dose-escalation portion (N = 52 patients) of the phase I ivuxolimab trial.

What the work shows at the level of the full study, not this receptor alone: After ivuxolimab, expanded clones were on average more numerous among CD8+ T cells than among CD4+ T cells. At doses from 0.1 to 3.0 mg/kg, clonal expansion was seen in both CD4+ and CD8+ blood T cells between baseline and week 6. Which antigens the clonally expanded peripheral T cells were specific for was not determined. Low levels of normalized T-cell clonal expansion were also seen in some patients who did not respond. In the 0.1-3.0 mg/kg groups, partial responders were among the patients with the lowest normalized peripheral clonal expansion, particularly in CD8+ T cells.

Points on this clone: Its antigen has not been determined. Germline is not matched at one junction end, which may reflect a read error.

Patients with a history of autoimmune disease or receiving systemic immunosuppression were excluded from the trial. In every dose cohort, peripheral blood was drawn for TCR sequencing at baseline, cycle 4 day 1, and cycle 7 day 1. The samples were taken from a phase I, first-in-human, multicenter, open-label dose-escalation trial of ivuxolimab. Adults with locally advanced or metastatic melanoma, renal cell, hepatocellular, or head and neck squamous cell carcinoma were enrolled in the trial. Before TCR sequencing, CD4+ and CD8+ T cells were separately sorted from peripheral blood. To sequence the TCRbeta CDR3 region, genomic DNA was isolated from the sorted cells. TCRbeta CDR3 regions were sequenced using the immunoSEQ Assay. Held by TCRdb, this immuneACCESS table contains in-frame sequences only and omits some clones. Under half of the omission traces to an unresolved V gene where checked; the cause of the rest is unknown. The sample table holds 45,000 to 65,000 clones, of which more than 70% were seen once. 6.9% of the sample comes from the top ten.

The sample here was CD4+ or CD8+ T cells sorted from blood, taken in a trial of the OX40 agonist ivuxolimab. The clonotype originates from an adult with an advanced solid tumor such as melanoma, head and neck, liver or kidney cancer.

The bases are TGTGCCAGCAGGACAGGGGCCGCGACGAACGCTGAAGCTTTCTTT. Its translation reads: CASRTGAATNAEAFF. The receptor chain draws on TRBV28 and TRBJ1-1; 8 middle bases align to TRBD1. CDR1 and CDR2 are read off the germline V gene as MDHEN and SYDVKM. The CDR3 runs 15 residues from the cysteine to the phenylalanine. CDR3 DNA is the only sequence kept; it has 45 bases, read in frame from the first base.